This record concerns one T cell receptor (beta chain) sequence. The antigen is not known. The data belong to a study of Graves' ophthalmopathy and Graves' hyperthyroidism. Transcripts of RNA were the source for amplifying TCR beta CDR3 regions. HTBI-primed first-round RT-PCR preceded second-round multiplex PCR. Via MiXCR, TCRdb re-called the multiplex PCR reads, giving one row per CDR3 protein. The table records hundreds of thousands of distinct CDR3 sequences, 45% of them present only once. The study, taken as a whole, reports: Blood repertoires reportedly contained most expanded thyroid clonotypes above 0.001 frequency. The model flagged ophthalmopathy progression at more than 60% sensitivity and 72.22% specificity.

Thyroid ultrasound, orbital computed tomography, TRAb, serum thyroxine and clinical symptoms formed the basis of diagnosis. This CDR3 has 11 residues. The ends were cut back, 5 bases at V and 4 bases at J, with 6 bases in the middle. CDR1 and CDR2 (germline): SGHRS, YFSETQ. The chain recombines TRBV5-1 with TRBJ1-1; D is undetermined. The sequence was collected from an adult man with Graves' ophthalmopathy. Sequences were obtained from peripheral blood. In DNA form, the CDR3 reads TGCGCCAGCAGACTTACCACTGAAGCTTTCTTT. This codes for CASRLTTEAFF.